The 9 T cell receptor beta chains below were found in one sample sequenced in a study of OX40 agonist ivuxolimab in advanced cancers. The data were produced by immunoSEQ multiplex PCR, yet TCRdb's version contains in-frame clones alone and is incomplete. The table lists roughly 35,000 clones, 70% to 90% of them singletons. Sequencing was performed on CD4+ or CD8+ T cells sorted from blood, taken in a trial of the OX40 agonist ivuxolimab. The receptors stem from an adult with an advanced solid tumor such as melanoma, head and neck, liver or kidney cancer.

This clone was found once. The V call is TRBV6-6, the J call TRBJ1-3; no firm D call. Germline CDR1 reads MNHNY; CDR2 reads SVGAGI (reference sequence). CDR3 length: 14 residues. V was cut by 6 bases and J by 0 bases, with 9 bases left in between. The CDR3 DNA follows: TGTGCCAGCAGCAGAGCCTTCTCTGGAAACACCATATATTTT. Its translation: CASSRAFSGNTIYF.

This clone was counted a single time. The J gene is TRBJ1-5, the V gene TRBV27, with D unclear. Germline V CDR1 and CDR2: MNHEY, SMNVEV (reference sequence). The CDR3 sequence is 15 residues long. V dropped 7 bases and J dropped 3 bases, with 16 bases sitting between them. CDR3 nucleotide sequence: TGTGCCAGCAAAGGAAGCGATAGACACAATCAGCCCCAGCATTTT. As protein: CASKGSDRHNQPQHF.

The V call is TRBV5-1, the J call TRBJ2-3, with D tentatively TRBD2 (7 bases). The CDR3 loop spans 17 amino acids. Deletions cut 4 bases from V and 0 bases from J, with 18 bases between. The germline gives CDR1 SGHRS, CDR2 YFSETQ. The CDR3 protein is CASSINPRGASTDTQYF. CDR3 sequence (DNA): TGCGCCAGCAGCATAAACCCCCGGGGGGCGAGCACAGATACGCAGTATTTT.

This clone was picked up one time. The chain carries TRBV9 and TRBJ2-3, with D tentatively TRBD2 (5 bases). Germline-derived CDR1 and CDR2 are SGDLS and YYNGEE. The V end was cut by 3 bases, the J end by 4 bases, with 21 bases between. This CDR3 spans 17 amino acids. The CDR3 here is CASSASSDSPGPDTQYF. In DNA, the CDR3 is TGTGCCAGCAGCGCTTCGTCGGACTCCCCGGGCCCAGATACGCAGTATTTT. Looking up the rest from reference TRBV9 and TRBJ2-3 gives the full variable domain: DSGVTQTPKHLITATGQRVTLRCSPRSGDLSVYWYQQSLDQGLQFLIQYYNGEERAKGNILERFSAQQFPDLHSELNLSSLELGDSALYFCASSASSDSPGPDTQYFGPGTRLTVL.

The chain joins TRBV5-1 to TRBJ1-2; D is possibly TRBD1 (6 bases). This CDR3 has 15 amino acids. V was cut by 4 bases and J by 0 bases, with 13 bases left in between. CDR1 SGHRS and CDR2 YFSETQ come from the germline V gene. The CDR3 coding sequence is TGCGCCAGCAGCAGCGAGGACAGAGCTAACTATGGCTACACCTTC. As protein: CASSSEDRANYGYTF.

The rearrangement joins TRBV4-2 to TRBJ2-3; D is undetermined. The CDR3 is 14 residues long. Germline CDR1 and CDR2: LGHNA and YNFKEQ. V was shortened by 2 bases and J by 2 bases, with 8 bases between the two germline ends. CDR3 nucleotide sequence: TGTGCCAGCAGCCAACTAGGTCCCACAGATACGCAGTATTTT. Its translation is CASSQLGPTDTQYF.

There are a few counts of this clone. The CDR3, as DNA: TGTGCCAGCAGCTTAATGCAGGGAGACTATGGCTACACCTTC. Amino acid sequence: CASSLMQGDYGYTF. The V gene is TRBV7-2, the J gene TRBJ1-2; TRBD1 might be the D (5 bases). The CDR3 runs to 14 residues. The germline CDR1 and CDR2 sequences are SGHTA and FQGNSA. Trimming stripped 2 bases from V and 3 bases from J, with 10 bases between.

Here the CDR3 reads CASNRDGSYEQYF. CDR3 nucleotide sequence: TGTGCCAGCAATCGGGACGGCTCCTACGAGCAGTACTTC. The rearrangement links TRBV6-5 to TRBJ2-7, with D perhaps matching TRBD1 or TRBD2 (5 bases each). Looked up from germline, CDR1 is MNHEY and CDR2 is SVGAGI. Trimming took off 7 bases at V and 0 bases at J, with 10 bases between the two ends. This CDR3 contains 13 residues.

The chain recombines TRBV6-1 with TRBJ2-1; D gene uncertain. CDR1 MNHNS and CDR2 SASEGT come from the germline V gene. The V end lost 9 bases, the J end lost 3 bases, and 12 bases lay between the germline ends. There are 13 residues in the CDR3. CDR3 amino acids: CASIPPDYNEQFF. CDR3 coding DNA: TGTGCCAGTATCCCCCCGGACTACAATGAGCAGTTCTTC.